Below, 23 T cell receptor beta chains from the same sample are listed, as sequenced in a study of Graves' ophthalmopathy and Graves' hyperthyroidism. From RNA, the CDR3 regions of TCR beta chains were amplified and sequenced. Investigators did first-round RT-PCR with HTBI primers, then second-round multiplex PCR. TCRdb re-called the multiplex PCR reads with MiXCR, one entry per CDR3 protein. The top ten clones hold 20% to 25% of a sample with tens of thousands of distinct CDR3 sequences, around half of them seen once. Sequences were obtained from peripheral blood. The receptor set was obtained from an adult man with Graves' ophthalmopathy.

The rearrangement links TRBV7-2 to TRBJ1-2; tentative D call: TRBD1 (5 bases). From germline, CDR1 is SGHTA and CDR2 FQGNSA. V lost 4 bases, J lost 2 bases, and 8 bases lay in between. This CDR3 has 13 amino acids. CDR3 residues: CASSSGRNYGYTF. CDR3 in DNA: TGTGCCAGCAGCTCGGGGCGGAACTATGGCTACACCTTC.

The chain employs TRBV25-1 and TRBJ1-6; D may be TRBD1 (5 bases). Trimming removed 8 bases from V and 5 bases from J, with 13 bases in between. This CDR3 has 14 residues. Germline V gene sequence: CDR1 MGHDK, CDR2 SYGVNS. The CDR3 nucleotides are TGTGCCAGCGACAGAGCCGATGATAATTCACCCCTCCACTTT. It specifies CASDRADDNSPLHF.

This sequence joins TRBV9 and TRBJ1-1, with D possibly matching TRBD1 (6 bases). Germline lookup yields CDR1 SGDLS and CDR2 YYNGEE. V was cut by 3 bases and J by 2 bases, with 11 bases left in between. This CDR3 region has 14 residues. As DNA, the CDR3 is TGTGCCAGCAGCGCATGGACAGTAAACACTGAAGCTTTCTTT. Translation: CASSAWTVNTEAFF.

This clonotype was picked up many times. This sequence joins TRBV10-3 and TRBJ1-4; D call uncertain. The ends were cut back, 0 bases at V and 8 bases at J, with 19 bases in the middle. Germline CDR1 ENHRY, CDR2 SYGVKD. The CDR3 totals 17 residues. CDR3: CAISESAVGRGEEKLFF. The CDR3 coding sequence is TGTGCCATCAGTGAGTCGGCGGTCGGGCGGGGTGAGGAAAAACTGTTTTTT.

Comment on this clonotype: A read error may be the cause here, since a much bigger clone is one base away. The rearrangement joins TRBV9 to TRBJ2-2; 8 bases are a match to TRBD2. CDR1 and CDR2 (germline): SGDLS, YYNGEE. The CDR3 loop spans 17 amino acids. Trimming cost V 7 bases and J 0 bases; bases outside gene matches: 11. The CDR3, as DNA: TGTGCCAGCGGCCAAGCAACGGGAGGGCCGAACACCGGGGAGCTGTTTTTT. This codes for CASGQATGGPNTGELFF.

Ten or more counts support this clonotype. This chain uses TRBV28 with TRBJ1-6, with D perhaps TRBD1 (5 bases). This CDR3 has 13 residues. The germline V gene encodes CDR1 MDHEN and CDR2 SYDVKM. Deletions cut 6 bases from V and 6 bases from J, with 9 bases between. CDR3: CASRRQLNSPLHF. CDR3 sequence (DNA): TGTGCCAGCAGAAGACAGCTTAATTCACCCCTCCACTTT.

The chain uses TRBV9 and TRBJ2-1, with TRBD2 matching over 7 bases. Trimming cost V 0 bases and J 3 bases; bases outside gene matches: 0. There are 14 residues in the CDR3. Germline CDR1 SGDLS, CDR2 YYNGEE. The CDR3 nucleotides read TGTGCCAGCAGCGTAGGGGGGGGCTACAATGAGCAGTTCTTC. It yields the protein CASSVGGGYNEQFF.

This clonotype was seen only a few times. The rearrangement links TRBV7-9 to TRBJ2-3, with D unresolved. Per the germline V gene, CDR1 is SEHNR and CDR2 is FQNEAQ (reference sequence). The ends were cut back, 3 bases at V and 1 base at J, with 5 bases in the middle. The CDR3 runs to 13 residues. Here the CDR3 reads CASSFTGTDTQYF. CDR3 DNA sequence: TGTGCCAGCAGCTTTACAGGCACAGATACGCAGTATTTT.

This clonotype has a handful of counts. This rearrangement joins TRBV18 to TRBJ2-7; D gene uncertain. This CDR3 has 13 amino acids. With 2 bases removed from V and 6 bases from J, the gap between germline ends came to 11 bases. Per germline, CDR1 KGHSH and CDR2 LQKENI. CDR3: CASSPEISLEQYF. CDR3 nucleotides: TGTGCCAGCTCACCAGAAATTAGTCTCGAGCAGTACTTC.

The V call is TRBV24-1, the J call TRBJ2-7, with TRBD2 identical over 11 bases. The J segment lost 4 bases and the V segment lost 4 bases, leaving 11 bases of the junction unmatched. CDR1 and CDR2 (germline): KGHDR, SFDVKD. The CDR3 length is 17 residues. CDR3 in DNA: TGTGCCACCAGTGACCTGGAGAGTAGCGGGAGGGTTTACGAGCAGTACTTC. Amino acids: CATSDLESSGRVYEQYF.

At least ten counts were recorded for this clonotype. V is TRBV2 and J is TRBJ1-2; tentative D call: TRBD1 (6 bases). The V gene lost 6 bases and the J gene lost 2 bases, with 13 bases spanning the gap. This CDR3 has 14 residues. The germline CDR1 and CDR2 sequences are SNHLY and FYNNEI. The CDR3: CASSRGGTNYGYTF. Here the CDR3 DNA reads TGTGCCAGCAGCAGGGGCGGGACAAACTATGGCTACACCTTC. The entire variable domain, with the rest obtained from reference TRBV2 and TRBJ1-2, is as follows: EPEVTQTPSHQVTQMGQEVILRCVPISNHLYFYWYRQILGQKVEFLVSFYNNEISEKSEIFDDQFSVERPDGSNFTLKIRSTKLEDSAMYFCASSRGGTNYGYTFGSGTRLTVV.

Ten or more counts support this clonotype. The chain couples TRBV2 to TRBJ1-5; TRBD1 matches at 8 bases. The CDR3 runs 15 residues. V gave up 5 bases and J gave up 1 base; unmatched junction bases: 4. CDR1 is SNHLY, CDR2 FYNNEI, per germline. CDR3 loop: CASSRQGSSNQPQHF. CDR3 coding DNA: TGTGCCAGCAGTCGACAGGGGTCAAGCAATCAGCCCCAGCATTTT.

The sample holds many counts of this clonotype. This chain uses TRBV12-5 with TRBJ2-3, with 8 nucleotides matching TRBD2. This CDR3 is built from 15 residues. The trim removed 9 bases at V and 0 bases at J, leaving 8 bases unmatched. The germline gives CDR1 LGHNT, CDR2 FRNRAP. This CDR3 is CASAAGGGSTDTQYF. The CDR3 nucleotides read TGTGCTAGCGCCGCCGGGGGGGGAAGCACAGATACGCAGTATTTT.

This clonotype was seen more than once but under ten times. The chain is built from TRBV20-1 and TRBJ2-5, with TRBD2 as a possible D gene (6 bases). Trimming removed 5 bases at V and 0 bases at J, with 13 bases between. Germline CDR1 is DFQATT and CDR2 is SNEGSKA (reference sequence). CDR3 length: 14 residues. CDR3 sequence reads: CSAGGTAYQETQYF. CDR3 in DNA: TGCAGTGCTGGGGGGACCGCTTACCAAGAGACCCAGTACTTC.

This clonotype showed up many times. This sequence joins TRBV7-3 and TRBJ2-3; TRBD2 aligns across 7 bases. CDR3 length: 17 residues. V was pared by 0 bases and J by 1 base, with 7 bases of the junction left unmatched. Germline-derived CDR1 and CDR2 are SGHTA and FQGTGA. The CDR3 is CASSLTLAGAGTDTQYF. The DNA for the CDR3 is TGTGCCAGCAGCTTAACTCTTGCGGGAGCGGGCACAGATACGCAGTATTTT.

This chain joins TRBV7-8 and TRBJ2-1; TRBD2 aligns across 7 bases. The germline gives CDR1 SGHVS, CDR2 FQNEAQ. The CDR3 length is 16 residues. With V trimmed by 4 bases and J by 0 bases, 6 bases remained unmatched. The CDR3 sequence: CASSSGGVGSYNEQFF. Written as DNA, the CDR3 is TGTGCCAGCAGCTCGGGGGGAGTAGGCTCCTACAATGAGCAGTTCTTC.

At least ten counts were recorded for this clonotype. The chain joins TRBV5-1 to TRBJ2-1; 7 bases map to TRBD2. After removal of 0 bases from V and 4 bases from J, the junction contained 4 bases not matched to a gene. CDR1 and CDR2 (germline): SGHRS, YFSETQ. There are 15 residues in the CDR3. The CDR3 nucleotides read TGCGCCAGCAGCTTGGCTAGCGGCCTATACAATGAGCAGTTCTTC. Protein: CASSLASGLYNEQFF.

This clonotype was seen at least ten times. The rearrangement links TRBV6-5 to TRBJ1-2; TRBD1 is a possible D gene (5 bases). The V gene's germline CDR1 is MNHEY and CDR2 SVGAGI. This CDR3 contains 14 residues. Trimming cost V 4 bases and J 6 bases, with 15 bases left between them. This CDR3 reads CASSFHPGRDGYTF. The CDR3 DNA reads TGTGCCAGCAGTTTCCATCCGGGGCGGGATGGCTACACCTTC.

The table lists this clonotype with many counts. CDR3 nucleotides: TGCGCCAGCAGCTTGCGGACAGGGGGCGAAGAGACCCAGTACTTC. Encoded protein: CASSLRTGGEETQYF. This rearrangement joins TRBV5-1 to TRBJ2-5; TRBD1 matches at 11 bases. V was clipped by 1 base and J by 3 bases; unmatched bases: 2. Germline CDR1 SGHRS, CDR2 YFSETQ. This CDR3 is built from 15 residues. Supplemented by reference TRBV5-1 and TRBJ2-5, the full variable domain reads KAGVTQTPRYLIKTRGQQVTLSCSPISGHRSVSWYQQTPGQGLQFLFEYFSETQRNKGNFPGRFSGRQFSNSRSEMNVSTLELGDSALYLCASSLRTGGEETQYFGPGTRLLVL.

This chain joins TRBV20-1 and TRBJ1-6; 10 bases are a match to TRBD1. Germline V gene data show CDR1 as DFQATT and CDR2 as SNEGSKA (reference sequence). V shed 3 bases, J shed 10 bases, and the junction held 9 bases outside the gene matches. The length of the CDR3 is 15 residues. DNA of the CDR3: TGCAGTGCTAGCCGCGGGGGGACAGGGGACTCACCCCTCCACTTT. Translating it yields CSASRGGTGDSPLHF.

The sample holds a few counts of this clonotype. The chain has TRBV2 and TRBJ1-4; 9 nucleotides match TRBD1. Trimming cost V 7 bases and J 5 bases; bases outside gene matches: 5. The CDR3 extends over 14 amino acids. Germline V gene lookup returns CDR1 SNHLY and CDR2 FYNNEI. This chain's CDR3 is CASISGTGNEKLFF. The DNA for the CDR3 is TGTGCCAGCATCTCCGGGACAGGGAATGAAAAACTGTTTTTT.

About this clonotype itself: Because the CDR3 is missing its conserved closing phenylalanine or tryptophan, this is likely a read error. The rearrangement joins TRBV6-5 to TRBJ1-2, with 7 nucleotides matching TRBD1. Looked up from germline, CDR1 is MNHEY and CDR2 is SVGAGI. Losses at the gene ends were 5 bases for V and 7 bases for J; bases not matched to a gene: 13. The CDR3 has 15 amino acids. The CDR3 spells CASSLDRAPVGGYTY. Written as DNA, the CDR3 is TGTGCCAGCAGTCTAGACAGGGCCCCTGTAGGTGGCTACACCTAC.

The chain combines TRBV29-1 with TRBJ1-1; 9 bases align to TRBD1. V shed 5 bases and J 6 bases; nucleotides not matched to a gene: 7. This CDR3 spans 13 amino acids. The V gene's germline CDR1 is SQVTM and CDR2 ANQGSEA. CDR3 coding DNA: TGCAGCGTTTTTGGACAGGGGACTCCTGAAGCTTTCTTT. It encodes CSVFGQGTPEAFF. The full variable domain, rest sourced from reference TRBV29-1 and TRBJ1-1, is SAVISQKPSRDICQRGTSLTIQCQVDSQVTMMFWYRQQPGQSLTLIATANQGSEATYESGFVIDKFPISRPNLTFSTLTVSNMSPEDSSIYLCSVFGQGTPEAFFGQGTRLTVV.